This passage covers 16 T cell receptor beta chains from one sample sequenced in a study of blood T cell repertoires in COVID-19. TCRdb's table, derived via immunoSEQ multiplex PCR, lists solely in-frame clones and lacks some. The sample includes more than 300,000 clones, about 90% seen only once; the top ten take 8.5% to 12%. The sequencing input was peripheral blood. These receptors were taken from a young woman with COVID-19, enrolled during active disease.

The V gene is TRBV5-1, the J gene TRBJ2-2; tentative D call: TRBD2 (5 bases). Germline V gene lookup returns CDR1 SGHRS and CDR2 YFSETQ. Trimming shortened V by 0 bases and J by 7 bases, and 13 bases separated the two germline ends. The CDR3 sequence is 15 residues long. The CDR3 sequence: CASSLGGRMIGELFF. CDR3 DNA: TGCGCCAGCAGCTTGGGAGGGAGAATGATCGGGGAGCTGTTTTTT.

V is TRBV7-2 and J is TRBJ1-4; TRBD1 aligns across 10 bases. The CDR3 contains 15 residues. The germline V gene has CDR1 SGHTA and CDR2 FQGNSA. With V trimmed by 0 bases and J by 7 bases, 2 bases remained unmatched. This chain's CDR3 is CASSLAGTGVEKLFF. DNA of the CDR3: TGTGCCAGCAGCTTAGCAGGGACAGGGGTTGAAAAACTGTTTTTT.

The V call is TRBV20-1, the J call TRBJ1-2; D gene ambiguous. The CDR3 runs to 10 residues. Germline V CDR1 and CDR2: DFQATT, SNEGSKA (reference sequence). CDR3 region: CSSSDYGYTF. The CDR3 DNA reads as TGCAGCTCCTCAGATTATGGCTACACCTTC.

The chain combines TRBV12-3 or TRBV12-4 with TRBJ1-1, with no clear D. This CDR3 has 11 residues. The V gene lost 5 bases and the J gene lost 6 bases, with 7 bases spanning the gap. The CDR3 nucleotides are TGTGCCAGCAGTCCCCTCCCTGAAGCTTTCTTT. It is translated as CASSPLPEAFF.

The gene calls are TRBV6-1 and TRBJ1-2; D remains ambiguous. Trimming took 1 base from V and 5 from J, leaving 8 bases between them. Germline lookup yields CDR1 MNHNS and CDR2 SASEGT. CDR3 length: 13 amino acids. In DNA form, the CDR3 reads TGTGCCAGCAGTGAAGATCCCATTTATGGCTACACCTTC. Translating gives CASSEDPIYGYTF.

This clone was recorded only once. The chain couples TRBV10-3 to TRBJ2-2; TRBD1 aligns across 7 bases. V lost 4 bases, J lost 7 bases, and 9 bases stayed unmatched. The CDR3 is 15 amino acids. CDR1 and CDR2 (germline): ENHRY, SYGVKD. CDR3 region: CAISGRQGGDGELFF. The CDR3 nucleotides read TGTGCCATCAGTGGACGACAGGGTGGTGACGGGGAGCTGTTTTTT.

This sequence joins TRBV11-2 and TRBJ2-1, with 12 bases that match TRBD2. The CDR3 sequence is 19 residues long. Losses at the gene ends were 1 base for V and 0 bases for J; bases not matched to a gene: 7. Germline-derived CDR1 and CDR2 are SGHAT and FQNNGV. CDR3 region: CASSLGIASGRDSYNEQFF. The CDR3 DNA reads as TGTGCCAGCAGCTTAGGTATAGCTAGCGGGAGGGACTCCTACAATGAGCAGTTCTTC.

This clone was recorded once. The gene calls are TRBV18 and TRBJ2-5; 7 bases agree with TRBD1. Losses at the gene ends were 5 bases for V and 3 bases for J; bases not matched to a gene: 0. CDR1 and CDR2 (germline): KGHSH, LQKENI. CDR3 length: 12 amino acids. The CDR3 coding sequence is TGTGCCAGCTCAGGACAGGAAGAGACCCAGTACTTC. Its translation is CASSGQEETQYF.

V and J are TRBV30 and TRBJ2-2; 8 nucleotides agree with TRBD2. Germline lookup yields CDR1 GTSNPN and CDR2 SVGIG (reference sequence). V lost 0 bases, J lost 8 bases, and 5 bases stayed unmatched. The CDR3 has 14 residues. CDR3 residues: CAWSVREGSGELFF. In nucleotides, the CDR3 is TGTGCCTGGAGTGTTCGGGAGGGGTCTGGGGAGCTGTTTTTT.

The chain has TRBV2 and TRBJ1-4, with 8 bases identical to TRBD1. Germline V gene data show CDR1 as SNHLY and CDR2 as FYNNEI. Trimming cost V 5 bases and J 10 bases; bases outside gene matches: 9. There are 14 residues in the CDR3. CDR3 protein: CASSPDRVTGKLFF. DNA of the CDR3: TGTGCCAGCAGTCCGGACAGGGTTACGGGAAAACTGTTTTTT.

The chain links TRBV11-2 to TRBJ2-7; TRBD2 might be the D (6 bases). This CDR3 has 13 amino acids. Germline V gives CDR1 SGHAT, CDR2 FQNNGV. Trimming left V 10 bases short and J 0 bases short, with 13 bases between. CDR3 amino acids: CAIRDFLSYEQYF. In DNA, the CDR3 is TGTGCCATCCGGGACTTTCTCTCCTACGAGCAGTACTTC.

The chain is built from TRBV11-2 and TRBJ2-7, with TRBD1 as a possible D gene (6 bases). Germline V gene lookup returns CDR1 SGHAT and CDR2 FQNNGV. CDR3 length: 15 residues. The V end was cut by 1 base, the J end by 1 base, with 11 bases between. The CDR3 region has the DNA TGTGCCAGCAGCTTAGCGGCAGGGGATTCCTACGAGCAGTACTTC. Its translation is CASSLAAGDSYEQYF.

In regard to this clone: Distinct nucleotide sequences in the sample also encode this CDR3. CDR3 nucleotide sequence: TGTGCCAGCAGTCGGGACAGGGGAGGCAATCAGCCCCAGCATTTT. Residues: CASSRDRGGNQPQHF. The rearrangement uses TRBV2 and TRBJ1-5; 10 bases line up with TRBD1. The J segment lost 2 bases and the V segment lost 5 bases, leaving 3 bases of the junction unmatched. The CDR3 has 15 residues. The germline CDR1 and CDR2 sequences are SNHLY and FYNNEI. The variable domain in full, with the rest retrieved from reference TRBV2 and TRBJ1-5, is EPEVTQTPSHQVTQMGQEVILRCVPISNHLYFYWYRQILGQKVEFLVSFYNNEISEKSEIFDDQFSVERPDGSNFTLKIRSTKLEDSAMYFCASSRDRGGNQPQHFGDGTRLSIL.

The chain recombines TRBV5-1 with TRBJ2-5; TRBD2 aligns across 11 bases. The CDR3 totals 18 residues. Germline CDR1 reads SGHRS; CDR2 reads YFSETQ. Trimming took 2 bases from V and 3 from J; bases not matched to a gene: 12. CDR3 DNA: TGCGCCAGCAGCTTTGGACAGCGACTAGCGGGATGGGAAGAGACCCAGTACTTC. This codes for CASSFGQRLAGWEETQYF.

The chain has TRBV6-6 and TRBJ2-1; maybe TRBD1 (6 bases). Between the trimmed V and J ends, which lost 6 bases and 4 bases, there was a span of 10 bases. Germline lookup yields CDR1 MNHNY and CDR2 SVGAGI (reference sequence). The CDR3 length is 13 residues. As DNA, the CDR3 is TGTGCCAGCAGGGGGGCGAGGTACAATGAGCAGTTCTTC. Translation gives CASRGARYNEQFF.

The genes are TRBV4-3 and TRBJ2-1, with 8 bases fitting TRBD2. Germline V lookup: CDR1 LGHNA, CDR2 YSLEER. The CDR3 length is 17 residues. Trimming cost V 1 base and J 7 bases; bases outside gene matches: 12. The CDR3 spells CASSQGTGPGGHNEQFF. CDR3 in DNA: TGCGCCAGCAGCCAAGGGACGGGGCCGGGAGGGCATAATGAGCAGTTCTTC.